The next 32 T cell receptor beta chains were all read from a single sample in a study of T cell responses to AZD1222 COVID-19 vaccine. Sequencing used immunoSEQ multiplex PCR; TCRdb keeps in-frame clones, though not all of them. The table has fewer than 200,000 clones, 70% to 90% seen once. The sequences come from peripheral blood, collected 28 days after the second AZD1222 dose. The receptors shown here come from an adult who received the AZD1222 COVID-19 vaccine.

The chain recombines TRBV10-3 with TRBJ1-1, with D unresolved. Trimming stripped 2 bases from V and 6 bases from J, with 16 bases between. CDR1 is ENHRY, CDR2 SYGVKD, per germline. This CDR3 has 15 residues. The CDR3 DNA reads as TGTGCCATCAGTGAGAGGGCAGCCGATATTTCTGAAGCTTTCTTT. Its translation is CAISERAADISEAFF.

The gene calls are TRBV5-1 and TRBJ2-1; tentative D call: TRBD2 (5 bases). V was shortened by 4 bases and J by 8 bases, with 10 bases between the two germline ends. The V gene's germline CDR1 is SGHRS and CDR2 YFSETQ. The CDR3 is made up of 12 amino acids. CDR3 nucleotide sequence: TGCGCCAGCAGCCGGGGAGCAGATGAGCAGTTCTTC. Translated: CASSRGADEQFF.

The V gene is TRBV11-2, the J gene TRBJ2-3, with 8 bases identical to TRBD2. The junction had 5 bases not matched to a gene; V was cut back by 0 bases and J by 9 bases. CDR3 length: 14 amino acids. Germline CDR1 SGHAT, CDR2 FQNNGV. CDR3: CASSLDRGRSTQYF. The CDR3 DNA is TGTGCCAGCAGCTTAGATCGCGGGAGGTCCACGCAGTATTTT.

CDR3 DNA: TGTGCCAGCAGGAGACATGACAGCAGCAATCAGCCCCAGCATTTT. Its translation is CASRRHDSSNQPQHF. V usage is TRBV6-5 and J usage is TRBJ1-5, with D possibly matching TRBD1 (5 bases). Trimming removed 6 bases from V and 1 base from J, with 13 bases in between. The germline gives CDR1 MNHEY, CDR2 SVGAGI. CDR3 length: 15 amino acids.

V usage is TRBV6-5 and J usage is TRBJ2-7, with 8 bases fitting TRBD2. The CDR3 has 13 residues. The trim removed 6 bases at V and 7 bases at J, leaving 8 bases unmatched. Per the germline V gene, CDR1 is MNHEY and CDR2 is SVGAGI. CDR3 in amino acids: CASSGGLAGEQYF. CDR3 bases: TGTGCCAGCAGCGGGGGGTTAGCGGGGGAGCAGTACTTC.

In its sample, this clone was seen once. The chain has TRBV2 and TRBJ1-5; D perhaps matches TRBD1 (6 bases). Trimming removed 4 bases from V and 7 bases from J, with 14 bases in between. From germline, CDR1 is SNHLY and CDR2 FYNNEI. The CDR3 extends over 14 amino acids. The CDR3 protein is CASSGSTGIQPQHF. DNA for the CDR3: TGTGCCAGCAGTGGATCTACAGGGATCCAGCCCCAGCATTTT.

V is TRBV30 and J is TRBJ1-2; the match to TRBD1 covers 8 bases. After removal of 1 base from V and 3 bases from J, the junction contained 4 bases not matched to a gene. Germline lookup yields CDR1 GTSNPN and CDR2 SVGIG (reference sequence). The length of the CDR3 is 14 residues. The CDR3 region is CAWSGTGLYYGYTF. For the CDR3, the DNA is TGTGCCTGGAGTGGGACAGGGTTATACTATGGCTACACCTTC.

The chain combines TRBV5-4 with TRBJ2-5; D is undetermined. The CDR3 has 14 residues. Per germline, CDR1 SGHNT and CDR2 YYREEE (reference sequence). Trimming left V 0 bases short and J 2 bases short, with 8 bases between. CDR3 coding DNA: TGTGCCAGCAGCTTGGACAGAGCGCAAGAGACCCAGTACTTC. Its protein product is CASSLDRAQETQYF.

The chain combines TRBV5-6 with TRBJ2-7; TRBD2 matches at 7 bases. Germline lookup yields CDR1 SGHDT and CDR2 YYEEEE. The CDR3 is 15 amino acids. The V and J ends lost 5 bases and 4 bases, in that order; junction bases with no gene match: 12. CDR3 region: CASSPGGEGFYEQYF. CDR3 sequence (DNA): TGTGCCAGCAGTCCGGGCGGGGAGGGCTTTTACGAGCAGTACTTC.

This clone showed up just a few times. V and J are TRBV7-9 and TRBJ1-6; TRBD1 agrees at 8 bases. The trim removed 6 bases at V and 10 bases at J, leaving 8 bases unmatched. The CDR3 runs to 14 residues. Germline V gives CDR1 SEHNR, CDR2 FQNEAQ (reference sequence). CDR3 sequence reads: CASSFGQGGSPLHF. In DNA form, the CDR3 reads TGTGCCAGCAGTTTCGGACAGGGCGGGTCACCCCTCCACTTT.

The chain couples TRBV5-1 to TRBJ2-5; 10 bases are a match to TRBD1. The CDR3 spans 15 residues. Germline loops: CDR1 SGHRS, CDR2 YFSETQ. J gave up 5 bases and V 3 bases, and 7 bases lay outside the gene matches. CDR3 nucleotide sequence: TGCGCCAGCAGCTCCCTGGGGACAGGGGAGGAGACCCAGTACTTC. This encodes CASSSLGTGEETQYF.

As to this clone: Distinct nucleotide sequences in the sample also encode this CDR3. V and J are TRBV3-1 (or the pseudogene TRBV3-2) and TRBJ1-2; D not resolved. The V gene's germline CDR1 is LGHDT and CDR2 YNNKEL (reference sequence). V was cut by 3 bases and J by 2 bases, with 7 bases left in between. The CDR3 consists of 13 residues. CDR3 nucleotides: TGTGCCAGCAGCCACAACACGAACTATGGCTACACCTTC. Residues: CASSHNTNYGYTF.

The chain couples TRBV27 to TRBJ2-7, with TRBD1 matching 8 bases. Germline CDR1 MNHEY, CDR2 SMNVEV (reference sequence). This CDR3 comprises 15 residues. Unmatched junction bases numbered 7, after V lost 4 bases and J lost 2 bases. CDR3 sequence reads: CASSSWTGSPYEQYF. The CDR3 nucleotides are TGTGCCAGCAGTTCCTGGACAGGGTCCCCCTACGAGCAGTACTTC.

The chain links TRBV9 to TRBJ2-3, with 10 bases aligning to TRBD2. The CDR3 has 17 residues. Germline V CDR1 and CDR2: SGDLS, YYNGEE. V lost 3 bases and J lost 2; bases outside the gene matches: 9. DNA of the CDR3: TGTGCCAGCAGCGCTCCTACTAGCGGGGTTCCCACAGATACGCAGTATTTT. This sequence encodes CASSAPTSGVPTDTQYF. Supplemented by reference TRBV9 and TRBJ2-3, the full variable domain reads DSGVTQTPKHLITATGQRVTLRCSPRSGDLSVYWYQQSLDQGLQFLIQYYNGEERAKGNILERFSAQQFPDLHSELNLSSLELGDSALYFCASSAPTSGVPTDTQYFGPGTRLTVL.

The chain couples TRBV4-3 to TRBJ2-1, with 10 bases identical to TRBD2. Losses at the gene ends were 0 bases for V and 5 bases for J; bases not matched to a gene: 1. This CDR3 is built from 15 residues. CDR1 LGHNA and CDR2 YSLEER come from the germline V gene. CDR3 protein: CASSQDLAGDNEQFF. In DNA, the CDR3 is TGCGCCAGCAGCCAAGACCTAGCGGGGGACAATGAGCAGTTCTTC.

J is TRBJ1-5 and V is TRBV7-8; TRBD1 matches at 8 bases. After removal of 4 bases from V and 4 bases from J, the junction contained 12 bases not matched to a gene. Germline V gene lookup returns CDR1 SGHVS and CDR2 FQNEAQ. CDR3 length equals 17 residues. CDR3 region: CASSSSDRDGFNQPQHF. The CDR3 DNA sequence: TGTGCCAGCAGCTCCTCGGACAGGGATGGGTTTAATCAGCCCCAGCATTTT.

This rearrangement joins TRBV14 to TRBJ1-6; no clear D. The CDR3 totals 12 residues. V shed 0 bases and J shed 7 bases, with 1 base lying between them. Germline V gene sequence: CDR1 SGHDN, CDR2 FVKESK. The CDR3 DNA sequence: TGTGCCAGCAGCCAAGAGAATTCACCCCTCCACTTT. It is translated as CASSQENSPLHF.

CDR3 region: CASADRNYGYTF. For the CDR3, the DNA is TGTGCCAGCGCCGACAGAAACTATGGCTACACCTTC. The chain uses TRBV28 and TRBJ1-2; D perhaps matches TRBD1 (5 bases). V was cut by 8 bases and J by 2 bases, with 9 bases left in between. Looked up from germline, CDR1 is MDHEN and CDR2 is SYDVKM. This CDR3 spans 12 amino acids.

The rearrangement joins TRBV10-2 to TRBJ1-3; D remains unclear. CDR1 WSHSY and CDR2 SAAADI come from the germline V gene. V lost 2 bases and J 4 bases, leaving 9 bases between the germline ends. This CDR3 is 14 amino acids long. This CDR3 reads CASSEQQTGNTIYF. The CDR3 bases are TGCGCCAGCAGTGAGCAGCAGACGGGAAACACCATATATTTT.

V is TRBV28 and J is TRBJ1-3, with TRBD1 matching over 10 bases. This CDR3 contains 18 residues. Germline trimming cut 7 bases from V and 3 bases from J; bases unmatched to any gene: 15. From germline, CDR1 is MDHEN and CDR2 SYDVKM. The CDR3 sequence is CASTTPGQGRLSGNTIYF. The CDR3 DNA reads TGTGCCAGCACCACTCCGGGACAGGGGCGTCTGAGTGGAAACACCATATATTTT.

The chain recombines TRBV5-4 with TRBJ1-6, with TRBD1 matching 7 bases. V trimming: 1 base; J trimming: 5 bases; junction bases outside the gene matches: 3. Germline V CDR1 and CDR2: SGHNT, YYREEE (reference sequence). CDR3 length: 15 residues. The CDR3 coding sequence is TGTGCCAGCAGCTTGCAACAGGGGAATAATTCACCCCTCCACTTT. Protein product: CASSLQQGNNSPLHF.

The chain combines TRBV11-2 with TRBJ1-5; no reliable D call. Germline-derived CDR1 and CDR2 are SGHAT and FQNNGV. This CDR3 comprises 13 residues. Trimming stripped 0 bases from V and 6 bases from J, with 6 bases between. CDR3 protein: CASSLDLAQPQHF. The CDR3 DNA is TGTGCCAGCAGCTTAGATCTCGCTCAGCCCCAGCATTTT. Combining the CDR3 with reference TRBV11-2 and TRBJ1-5 gives the whole variable domain EAGVAQSPRYKIIEKRQSVAFWCNPISGHATLYWYQQILGQGPKLLIQFQNNGVVDDSQLPKDRFSAERLKGVDSTLKIQPAKLEDSAVYLCASSLDLAQPQHFGDGTRLSIL.

In this sample, this clone turned up once. The chain carries TRBV6-5 and TRBJ1-5, with D perhaps TRBD1 (5 bases). There are 13 residues in the CDR3. V lost 6 bases, J lost 6 bases, and 12 bases lay in between. The germline CDR1 and CDR2 sequences are MNHEY and SVGAGI. CDR3 DNA sequence: TGTGCCAGCAGCCCCGGGGGTGGTCAGCCCCAGCATTTT. It translates to CASSPGGGQPQHF.

V is TRBV30 and J is TRBJ1-1; TRBD1 might be the D (5 bases). The length of the CDR3 is 15 residues. V was cut by 1 base and J by 0 bases, with 12 bases left in between. Looked up from germline, CDR1 is GTSNPN and CDR2 is SVGIG (reference sequence). The CDR3 loop reads CAWSGKGPMNTEAFF. In nucleotides, the CDR3 is TGTGCCTGGAGTGGTAAGGGGCCGATGAACACTGAAGCTTTCTTT.

The chain combines TRBV7-8 with TRBJ1-2; no definite D call. The CDR3 covers 14 residues. V was cut by 5 bases and J by 1 base, with 11 bases left in between. In germline, CDR1 is SGHVS, CDR2 FQNEAQ. This CDR3 reads CASSPEQINYGYTF. Written as DNA, the CDR3 is TGTGCCAGCAGCCCCGAACAGATTAACTATGGCTACACCTTC. Drawing the rest from reference TRBV7-8 and TRBJ1-2, the complete variable domain is GAGVSQSPRYKVAKRGQDVALRCDPISGHVSLFWYQQALGQGPEFLTYFQNEAQLDKSGLPSDRFFAERPEGSVSTLKIQRTQQEDSAVYLCASSPEQINYGYTFGSGTRLTVV.

The count of this clone is one. This chain joins TRBV29-1 and TRBJ1-2; D is ambiguous. In germline, CDR1 is SQVTM, CDR2 ANQGSEA. The CDR3 has 15 residues. Deletions cut 2 bases from V and 1 base from J, with 14 bases between. The CDR3 loop reads CSVESPAKYNYGYTF. The DNA of the CDR3 is TGCAGCGTTGAAAGCCCGGCTAAATATAACTATGGCTACACCTTC. The full variable domain, rest sourced from reference TRBV29-1 and TRBJ1-2, is SAVISQKPSRDICQRGTSLTIQCQVDSQVTMMFWYRQQPGQSLTLIATANQGSEATYESGFVIDKFPISRPNLTFSTLTVSNMSPEDSSIYLCSVESPAKYNYGYTFGSGTRLTVV.

The rearrangement joins TRBV6-2 or TRBV6-3 to TRBJ1-2; D is undetermined. Germline CDR1 and CDR2: MNHEY and SVGEGT. Between the trimmed V and J ends, which lost 2 bases and 7 bases, there was a span of 8 bases. The CDR3 covers 12 residues. CDR3 sequence (DNA): TGTGCCAGCAGTTACGCCGGTAGTGGCTACACCTTC. This encodes CASSYAGSGYTF.

The rearrangement links TRBV11-2 to TRBJ1-2, with TRBD1 as a possible D gene (5 bases). Germline V gives CDR1 SGHAT, CDR2 FQNNGV. The CDR3 covers 12 residues. V was trimmed by 5 bases and J by 13 bases, leaving 17 bases between them. The CDR3 spells CASSQGAYLFTF. The CDR3 DNA reads as TGTGCCAGCAGCCAAGGGGCATACCTATTCACCTTC.

This clone was seen a few times. The V call is TRBV18, the J call TRBJ1-6; possibly TRBD1 for D (5 bases). The CDR3 consists of 15 residues. V was shortened by 1 base and J by 10 bases, with 14 bases between the two germline ends. Germline values: CDR1 KGHSH, CDR2 LQKENI. In DNA form, the CDR3 reads TGTGCCAGCTCACCACGGGCAGGGTTGGAATCACCCCTCCACTTT. This translates into CASSPRAGLESPLHF.

The rearrangement links TRBV15 to TRBJ1-2; no clear D gene. Germline CDR1 reads LNHNV; CDR2 reads YYDKDF (reference sequence). The CDR3 runs 12 residues. The V and J ends lost 4 bases and 7 bases respectively, with 10 bases between them. CDR3 nucleotide sequence: TGTGCCACCAGCAATGATCTCGCTGGCTACACCTTC. Translated: CATSNDLAGYTF.

This clone was found a few times. The gene calls are TRBV19 and TRBJ2-3, with a weak D call TRBD2 (5 bases). Germline V CDR1 and CDR2: LNHDA, SQIVND (reference sequence). The CDR3 extends over 12 amino acids. With 4 bases removed from V and 8 bases from J, the gap between germline ends came to 10 bases. The CDR3: CASSTDYSTQYF. In DNA, the CDR3 is TGTGCCAGTAGTACAGACTACAGTACGCAGTATTTT.

This clone was counted a few times. The chain carries TRBV19 and TRBJ1-2, with a possible D match to TRBD1 (5 bases). Germline loops: CDR1 LNHDA, CDR2 SQIVND (reference sequence). Trimming stripped 9 bases from V and 6 bases from J, with 20 bases between. CDR3 length: 14 residues. Here the CDR3 DNA reads TGTGCCAGCCGGGGAGGGGCCTCTGGGCATGGCTACACCTTC. Translated: CASRGGASGHGYTF.